The subject of this entry is one TCR beta chain. The sample belongs to a study of blood T cell repertoires in COVID-19. At the level of the study: From T cells, B-cell-depleted T cells, or PBMCs came the material, which was cDNA or gDNA.

Those enrolled, adults aged roughly 18 to 89 years, came from about 24 US areas. Participant-reported clinical history was the basis for cohort assignment. Authors' data handling: Quantification of nucleated cells was approximated via reference gene primer amplification. The assay was immunoSEQ multiplex PCR, and TCRdb's table has in-frame clones only and misses some. D and trimming come from the DNA, and the V and J calls and clone size come from that table. This sample has 250,000 to 300,000 clones, with more than 65% found just once. V lost 4 bases to trimming and J lost 7 bases; unmatched junction nucleotides: 9. The CDR3 runs 15 residues. Per the germline V gene, CDR1 is SGHRS and CDR2 is YFSETQ.

The source of this sequence is a man between 50 and 59 years old who had recovered from COVID-19. The sequencing input was PBMCs or T cells enriched from blood (not recorded which). V and J are TRBV5-1 and TRBJ1-5, with 9 positions matching TRBD1. CDR3: CASSTTGGIGQPQHF. Written as DNA, the CDR3 is TGCGCCAGCAGCACCACAGGGGGCATTGGGCAGCCCCAGCATTTT.